Listed below are T cell receptor beta chains from one sample, sequenced in a study of blood T cells in healthy people across ages. TCRdb itself ran the 5' RACE reads through MiXCR, one entry per CDR3 protein. Among about 900,000 distinct CDR3 sequences, under 80% were seen once, and the ten largest hold about 27%. Sequenced sample: blood. The receptors derive from a man in his thirties or forties in good health. CDR3s include the opening cysteine and the closing phenylalanine or tryptophan. D genes are given only for firm matches. A clone size is listed for some rows: how often the clone was seen (once, few, many), or a class if it is expanded.

J gene: TRBJ2-3; V gene: TRBV29-1; D gene: .; clone size: once; CDR3 DNA: TGCAGCGTTGCTCCGGGAGTGAGCACAGATACGCAGTATTTT; CDR3 protein: CSVAPGVSTDTQYF
J gene: TRBJ2-3; V gene: TRBV12-3/TRBV12-4; D gene: TRBD1; clone size: .; CDR3 DNA: TGTGCCAGCAGTAGACAGGGTAGGGATACGCAGTATTTT; CDR3 protein: CASSRQGRDTQYF
J gene: TRBJ2-5; V gene: TRBV11-2; D gene: .; clone size: few; CDR3 DNA: TGTGCCAGCAGCTTAGGGCGACAGATACAAGAGACCCAGTACTTC; CDR3 protein: CASSLGRQIQETQYF
J gene: TRBJ2-1; V gene: TRBV29-1; D gene: TRBD2; clone size: .; CDR3 DNA: TGCAGCGTCCATATAAACGGGGGGGCCGTGTTTGAGCAGTTCTTC; CDR3 protein: CSVHINGGAVFEQFF
J gene: TRBJ2-7; V gene: TRBV29-1; D gene: TRBD2; clone size: .; CDR3 DNA: TGCAGCGTGGGACTAGCGGGGCCATCCTACGAGCAGTACTTC; CDR3 protein: CSVGLAGPSYEQYF
J gene: TRBJ2-1; V gene: TRBV6-5; D gene: .; clone size: .; CDR3 DNA: TGTGCCAGCAGTTACTCGCCTAGCCAAGATGAGCAGTTCTTC; CDR3 protein: CASSYSPSQDEQFF
J gene: TRBJ1-2; V gene: TRBV29-1; D gene: TRBD1; clone size: few; CDR3 DNA: TGCAGCGCACAACAAAACAGGGGGAGCAATGGCTACACCTTC; CDR3 protein: CSAQQNRGSNGYTF
J gene: TRBJ2-3; V gene: TRBV2; D gene: TRBD2; clone size: .; CDR3 DNA: TGTGCCAGCAGCGTCCCCTTAGCGGGGTACACAGATACGCAGTATTTT; CDR3 protein: CASSVPLAGYTDTQYF
J gene: TRBJ2-7; V gene: TRBV20-1; D gene: .; clone size: .; CDR3 DNA: TGCAGTGTCCCTGGACCACCGCCCTACGAGCAGTACTTC; CDR3 protein: CSVPGPPPYEQYF
J gene: TRBJ1-1; V gene: TRBV20-1; D gene: TRBD1; clone size: .; CDR3 DNA: TGCAGTGCCCCCCCGACAGGGGTGGGGGCTGAAGCTTTCTTT; CDR3 protein: CSAPPTGVGAEAFF
J gene: TRBJ1-1; V gene: TRBV28; D gene: .; clone size: .; CDR3 DNA: TGTGCCAGCAGTTTATTGGGAGTTCTCTCGAACACTGAAGCTTTCTTT; CDR3 protein: CASSLLGVLSNTEAFF
J gene: TRBJ1-2; V gene: TRBV5-8; D gene: TRBD1; clone size: .; CDR3 DNA: TGTGCCAGCAGCTGGACAGGGAATTCCTATGGCTACACCTTC; CDR3 protein: CASSWTGNSYGYTF
J gene: TRBJ2-3; V gene: TRBV5-1; D gene: TRBD2; clone size: .; CDR3 DNA: TGCGCCAGCAGCTTGGACGCGGGACTAGCGGGGGCAGATACGCAGTATTTT; CDR3 protein: CASSLDAGLAGADTQYF